This T cell receptor beta chain was found in a study of blood T cell repertoires in COVID-19. Study background: There were acute and convalescent COVID-19 samples, and they came from the United States, Italy and Spain.

The Seattle site enrolled patients during active infection and followed them longitudinally. In germline, CDR1 is MNHEY, CDR2 SVGAGI. The V and J ends lost 4 bases and 4 bases, in that order; junction bases with no gene match: 11. The CDR3 has 16 amino acids. Original processing methods: Amplification from reference gene primers served as the basis for estimated nucleated cell counts. TCRdb's copy holds only in-frame clones and misses some; the assay was immunoSEQ multiplex PCR. V, J and clone size reflect that table, while D and trimming were determined from the DNA. The sample carries fewer than 250,000 clones, more than 80% recorded once.

The chain combines TRBV6-5 with TRBJ2-7, with 9 bases identical to TRBD1. Sequenced: peripheral blood. This clonotype was sampled from a man aged 25-40 years with COVID-19, enrolled during active disease. The CDR3 loop is CASSFHHETGGYEQYF. CDR3 DNA sequence: TGTGCCAGCAGTTTCCATCATGAGACAGGGGGATACGAGCAGTACTTC.